Shown below are 31 T cell receptor beta chains from a single sample sequenced in a study of T cell changes during pregnancy in multiple sclerosis. Sequenced by immunoSEQ multiplex PCR; TCRdb stores in-frame clones only, minus some. The table shows under 70,000 clones, with 91% occurring only once. The sample consisted of peripheral blood, taken in the third trimester of pregnancy. These TCRs come from a female donor in good health, enrolled as a control in a pregnancy study.

The chain is built from TRBV5-4 and TRBJ2-1, with D perhaps matching TRBD2 (6 bases). The germline gives CDR1 SGHNT, CDR2 YYREEE (reference sequence). This CDR3 has 16 amino acids. Deletions cut 4 bases from V and 9 bases from J, with 23 bases between. The CDR3 loop reads CASSIGGAGGISEQFF. As DNA, the CDR3 is TGTGCCAGCAGCATTGGAGGGGCAGGTGGTATCAGTGAGCAGTTCTTC.

This clone was recorded only once. The CDR3 DNA follows: TGTGCCACCAGCACCTCGCGGGGGGATCCGTCCGAGCAGTACTTC. Its translation is CATSTSRGDPSEQYF. The rearrangement links TRBV15 to TRBJ2-7, with 8 bases matching TRBD2. Germline trimming cut 4 bases from V and 6 bases from J; bases unmatched to any gene: 11. CDR3 length equals 15 residues. Germline-derived CDR1 and CDR2 are LNHNV and YYDKDF (reference sequence).

This clone was picked up one time. The chain combines TRBV5-1 with TRBJ1-1; TRBD1 aligns across 7 bases. Trimming removed 3 bases from V and 4 bases from J; junction bases left unmatched: 3. Per the germline V gene, CDR1 is SGHRS and CDR2 is YFSETQ. The CDR3 is 13 residues long. For the CDR3, the DNA is TGCGCCAGCAGCTATAGACAGGGCACTGAAGCTTTCTTT. Protein sequence: CASSYRQGTEAFF. Complete variable domain (other parts from reference TRBV5-1 and TRBJ1-1): KAGVTQTPRYLIKTRGQQVTLSCSPISGHRSVSWYQQTPGQGLQFLFEYFSETQRNKGNFPGRFSGRQFSNSRSEMNVSTLELGDSALYLCASSYRQGTEAFFGQGTRLTVV.

V and J are TRBV6-1 and TRBJ2-2, with 10 positions matching TRBD1. Germline CDR1 is MNHNS and CDR2 is SASEGT. V shed 3 bases, J shed 5 bases, and the junction held 0 bases outside the gene matches. The CDR3 length is 14 residues. This CDR3 reads CASSEGQGTGELFF. In DNA, the CDR3 is TGTGCCAGCAGTGAGGGACAGGGGACCGGGGAGCTGTTTTTT.

The V gene is TRBV19, the J gene TRBJ2-7; no clear D gene. The CDR3 is 13 amino acids. V was clipped by 2 bases and J by 2 bases, with 7 bases between them. The germline CDR1 and CDR2 sequences are LNHDA and SQIVND (reference sequence). CDR3 in amino acids: CASSIRIAYEQYF. The CDR3 DNA sequence: TGTGCCAGTAGTATACGAATAGCCTACGAGCAGTACTTC.

The chain links TRBV28 to TRBJ1-2; D unclear. In germline, CDR1 is MDHEN, CDR2 SYDVKM. The V end lost 11 bases, the J end lost 4 bases, and 11 bases lay between the germline ends. This CDR3 region has 11 residues. In DNA, the CDR3 is TGTGCCTACCGGGATCTCTATGGCTACACCTTC. Translating it yields CAYRDLYGYTF.

A note on this clone: Other DNA sequences in this specimen translate into the identical CDR3. This rearrangement joins TRBV9 to TRBJ2-7; no definite D call. The CDR3 covers 12 residues. V lost 3 bases to trimming and J lost 2 bases, with 6 bases between them. Germline CDR1 and CDR2: SGDLS and YYNGEE. Written as DNA, the CDR3 is TGTGCCAGCAGCGGCGGAACCTACGAGCAGTACTTC. Residues: CASSGGTYEQYF.

Comment on this clone: At the DNA level, this CDR3 is encoded by other sequences in the same sample as well. The gene calls are TRBV19 and TRBJ2-7; D is unclear. The ends were cut back, 3 bases at V and 2 bases at J, with 11 bases in the middle. Germline V CDR1 and CDR2: LNHDA, SQIVND (reference sequence). The CDR3 is 14 amino acids. CDR3 coding DNA: TGTGCCAGTAGTATTGTTGGCGGCACCTACGAGCAGTACTTC. Translation: CASSIVGGTYEQYF.

The V gene is TRBV6-1, the J gene TRBJ2-3; 7 nucleotides align to TRBD2. Germline V CDR1 and CDR2: MNHNS, SASEGT. The CDR3 totals 14 residues. Here the CDR3 reads CVVGRERFPDTQYF. DNA of the CDR3: TGTGTAGTCGGGCGGGAGAGGTTTCCAGATACGCAGTATTTT.

The genes are TRBV28 and TRBJ2-2; 16 bases agree with TRBD2. Germline assignment: CDR1 MDHEN and CDR2 SYDVKM. Germline trimming cut 4 bases from V and 2 bases from J; bases unmatched to any gene: 7. The CDR3 length is 19 residues. Written as DNA, the CDR3 is TGTGCCAGCAGTTCAACCGGGACTAGCGGGAGGGCTAACACCGGGGAGCTGTTTTTT. This encodes CASSSTGTSGRANTGELFF.

The V and J genes are TRBV7-9 and TRBJ2-1; 11 nucleotides line up with TRBD2. CDR1 and CDR2 from the germline V gene are SEHNR and FQNEAQ (reference sequence). CDR3 length: 16 amino acids. V shed 4 bases, J shed 7 bases, and the junction held 9 bases outside the gene matches. CDR3 DNA sequence: TGTGCCAGCAGCTCCCCTCGACTAGCGGGGTCTAATGAGCAGTTCTTC. This encodes CASSSPRLAGSNEQFF.

The V call is TRBV6-4, the J call TRBJ1-1; D is unresolved. Germline V gives CDR1 MRHNA, CDR2 SNTAGT. This CDR3 region has 12 residues. V was shortened by 3 bases and J by 10 bases, with 12 bases between the two germline ends. In DNA, the CDR3 is TGTGCCAGCAGTGAGATTTTGGGAGGAGCTTTCTTT. Translation: CASSEILGGAFF.

This chain joins TRBV30 and TRBJ2-7; 7 positions match TRBD1. Germline CDR1 is GTSNPN and CDR2 is SVGIG (reference sequence). V gave up 2 bases and J gave up 0 bases; unmatched junction bases: 4. This CDR3 has 14 amino acids. The CDR3 bases are TGTGCCTGGAGTACCACAGGGGACTCCTACGAGCAGTACTTC. This encodes CAWSTTGDSYEQYF.

The rearrangement uses TRBV20-1 and TRBJ2-2; D remains ambiguous. Trimming took off 5 bases at V and 7 bases at J, with 8 bases between the two ends. The CDR3 sequence is 11 residues long. The V gene's germline CDR1 is DFQATT and CDR2 SNEGSKA (reference sequence). The CDR3 loop reads CSALYVGELFF. CDR3 nucleotide sequence: TGCAGTGCTCTCTATGTCGGGGAGCTGTTTTTT.

This clone was observed a single time. The chain is built from TRBV7-6 and TRBJ2-1; D gene uncertain. The CDR3 contains 13 residues. The ends were cut back, 5 bases at V and 5 bases at J, with 10 bases in the middle. Germline V gene lookup returns CDR1 SGHVS and CDR2 FNYEAQ. The CDR3 sequence: CASSQRLNNEQFF. CDR3 DNA: TGTGCCAGCAGCCAACGGTTGAACAATGAGCAGTTCTTC.

In its sample, this clone was seen once. This chain uses TRBV13 with TRBJ1-1; 7 positions agree with TRBD1. The germline V gene has CDR1 PRHDT and CDR2 FYEKMQ (reference sequence). With V trimmed by 4 bases and J by 4 bases, 12 bases remained unmatched. CDR3 length equals 16 residues. In DNA form, the CDR3 reads TGTGCCAGCAGCTCACCTCATGACAGGGCCGGCACTGAAGCTTTCTTT. Amino acid sequence: CASSSPHDRAGTEAFF.

V and J are TRBV2 and TRBJ1-1; 12 positions match TRBD1. This CDR3 has 14 amino acids. Germline lookup yields CDR1 SNHLY and CDR2 FYNNEI. V was clipped by 6 bases and J by 5 bases; unmatched bases: 4. CDR3 protein: CASRGTGGMTEAFF. DNA of the CDR3: TGTGCCAGCAGGGGGACAGGGGGCATGACTGAAGCTTTCTTT.

J is TRBJ1-5 and V is TRBV19; no reliable D call. CDR3 length: 14 amino acids. V was clipped by 9 bases and J by 9 bases, with 21 bases between them. Germline lookup yields CDR1 LNHDA and CDR2 SQIVND (reference sequence). In nucleotides, the CDR3 is TGTGCCAGCCATTGGGGAGGCGGCGAATCGCCCCAGCATTTT. It encodes CASHWGGGESPQHF.

This clone was observed once. The chain employs TRBV7-8 and TRBJ2-3; 7 nucleotides align to TRBD2. This CDR3 contains 16 residues. J was trimmed by 0 bases and V by 3 bases; bases with no gene match: 6. Germline values: CDR1 SGHVS, CDR2 FQNEAQ. CDR3 in DNA: TGTGCCAGCAGCTTTATCACTAGCGTTAGCACAGATACGCAGTATTTT. It yields the protein CASSFITSVSTDTQYF.

V and J are TRBV29-1 and TRBJ2-1; 9 nucleotides match TRBD2. Germline CDR1 SQVTM, CDR2 ANQGSEA. J lost 9 bases, V lost 1 base, and 10 bases had no gene match. CDR3 length equals 15 residues. This CDR3 is CSVEGGRAFLSEQFF. In nucleotides, the CDR3 is TGCAGCGTTGAAGGCGGGAGGGCCTTTCTAAGTGAGCAGTTCTTC.

The chain joins TRBV6-1 to TRBJ1-1; 10 bases fit TRBD1. Per the germline V gene, CDR1 is MNHNS and CDR2 is SASEGT. The length of the CDR3 is 14 residues. V trimming: 6 bases; J trimming: 4 bases; junction bases outside the gene matches: 5. In DNA, the CDR3 is TGTGCCAGCAGCGCCGGGACAGGGGTCACTGAAGCTTTCTTT. Translated, it gives CASSAGTGVTEAFF.

The gene calls are TRBV29-1 and TRBJ2-2; 7 nucleotides align to TRBD1. V lost 0 bases and J lost 6; bases outside the gene matches: 1. The CDR3 runs 13 residues. Germline CDR1 SQVTM, CDR2 ANQGSEA. CDR3 in amino acids: CSVEDTGAGELFF. The CDR3 DNA is TGCAGCGTTGAAGATACAGGGGCCGGGGAGCTGTTTTTT.

This chain connects TRBV5-4 to TRBJ2-5; D is ambiguous. Deletions cut 4 bases from V and 7 bases from J, with 11 bases between. Germline V gene data show CDR1 as SGHNT and CDR2 as YYREEE (reference sequence). This CDR3 is built from 12 residues. The CDR3 sequence: CASSLGVGTQYF. For the CDR3, the DNA is TGTGCCAGCAGCCTAGGTGTGGGGACCCAGTACTTC.

The chain couples TRBV10-3 to TRBJ2-1; 8 positions match TRBD2. Germline-derived CDR1 and CDR2 are ENHRY and SYGVKD. The CDR3 runs to 14 residues. V lost 2 bases, J lost 3 bases, and 0 bases stayed unmatched. CDR3 nucleotides: TGTGCCATCAGTGAGCGGGAGGGCTACAATGAGCAGTTCTTC. Protein sequence: CAISEREGYNEQFF.

The J gene is TRBJ2-3, the V gene TRBV18; 7 positions match TRBD2. The V segment lost 5 bases and the J segment 6 bases; nucleotides outside the gene matches: 8. CDR1 and CDR2 from the germline V gene are KGHSH and LQKENI. This CDR3 has 14 residues. CDR3: CASSWTSARDTQYF. As DNA, the CDR3 is TGTGCCAGCTCATGGACTAGTGCGCGGGATACGCAGTATTTT.

V gene TRBV6-5 combines with J gene TRBJ2-1, with 10 bases lining up with TRBD1. Germline V gene lookup returns CDR1 MNHEY and CDR2 SVGAGI. The trim removed 5 bases at V and 4 bases at J, leaving 2 bases unmatched. This CDR3 is built from 14 residues. The CDR3 loop is CASSPGQGYNEQFF. CDR3 in DNA: TGTGCCAGCAGTCCGGGACAGGGGTACAATGAGCAGTTCTTC.

This rearrangement joins TRBV5-1 to TRBJ1-2; D is unresolved. Germline CDR1 SGHRS, CDR2 YFSETQ. Trimming took off 0 bases at V and 1 base at J, with 7 bases between the two ends. The CDR3 spans 14 residues. CDR3 sequence reads: CASSLAGYNYGYTF. The CDR3 coding sequence is TGCGCCAGCAGCTTGGCCGGGTATAACTATGGCTACACCTTC.

The chain combines TRBV29-1 with TRBJ2-3; D possibly corresponds to TRBD2 (6 bases). The CDR3 has 16 residues. Looked up from germline, CDR1 is SQVTM and CDR2 is ANQGSEA. CDR3 nucleotide sequence: TGCACCGCTAGACTCCTTCAGGCAGGGAGGACAGATACGCAGTATTTT. This sequence encodes CTARLLQAGRTDTQYF.

The V gene is TRBV29-1, the J gene TRBJ1-4; a weak D match, TRBD1 (5 bases). The CDR3 is 14 residues long. V lost 4 bases and J lost 3, with 12 bases in between. From germline, CDR1 is SQVTM and CDR2 ANQGSEA. CDR3 sequence (DNA): TGCAGCGTTGCCAGGGAAGGAGCTAATGAAAAACTGTTTTTT. This gives the protein CSVAREGANEKLFF.

The genes are TRBV7-9 and TRBJ2-7; 9 nucleotides line up with TRBD1. The length of the CDR3 is 14 residues. The germline gives CDR1 SEHNR, CDR2 FQNEAQ (reference sequence). V lost 5 bases, J lost 5 bases, and 7 bases stayed unmatched. CDR3 DNA: TGTGCCAGCAGCCCGGGACAGGGAAGGGACGAGCAGTACTTC. Protein product: CASSPGQGRDEQYF.

The chain couples TRBV5-4 to TRBJ2-4; D perhaps matches TRBD1 (6 bases). Germline CDR1 reads SGHNT; CDR2 reads YYREEE (reference sequence). V lost 2 bases and J 1 base, leaving 13 bases between the germline ends. The CDR3 is 16 amino acids. For the CDR3, the DNA is TGTGCCAGCAGCTTTGCAGGGGCCCCGGCCAAAAACATTCAGTACTTC. Translating it yields CASSFAGAPAKNIQYF.